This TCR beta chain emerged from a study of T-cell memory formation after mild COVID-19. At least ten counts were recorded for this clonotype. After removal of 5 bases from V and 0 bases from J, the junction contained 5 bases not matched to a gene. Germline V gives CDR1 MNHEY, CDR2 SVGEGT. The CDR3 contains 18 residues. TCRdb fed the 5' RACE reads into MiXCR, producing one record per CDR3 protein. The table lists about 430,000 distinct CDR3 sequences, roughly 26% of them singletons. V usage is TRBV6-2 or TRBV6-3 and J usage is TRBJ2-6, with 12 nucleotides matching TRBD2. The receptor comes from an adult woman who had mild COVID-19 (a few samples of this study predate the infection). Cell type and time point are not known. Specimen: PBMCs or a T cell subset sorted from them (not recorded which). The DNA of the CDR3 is TGTGCCAGCAGTCAGGCTAGCGGGGGGGCCTCTGGGGCCAACGTCCTGACTTTC. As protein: CASSQASGGASGANVLTF.